These 21 T cell receptor beta chains were all obtained from the same sample, sequenced in a study of T-cell memory formation after mild COVID-19. TCRdb analysed the 5' RACE reads with MiXCR anew, one entry per CDR3 protein. The data contain roughly 62,000 distinct CDR3 sequences, about a tenth of them singletons. The sample taken for sequencing was PBMCs or a T cell subset sorted from them (not recorded which). These receptors all come from a man between 18 and 35 years old who had mild COVID-19 (a few samples of this study predate the infection). Cell type and time point are not known.

This clonotype was detected only a few times. The rearrangement uses TRBV5-6 and TRBJ2-3, with a weak D call TRBD2 (6 bases). The CDR3 sequence is 16 residues long. The germline gives CDR1 SGHDT, CDR2 YYEEEE. Trimming shortened V by 1 base and J by 1 base, and 13 bases separated the two germline ends. This chain's CDR3 is CASSLRAGTGTDTQYF. The CDR3 nucleotides read TGTGCCAGCAGCTTGCGGGCGGGGACGGGCACAGATACGCAGTATTTT.

This clonotype has only a few counts. V is TRBV7-2 and J is TRBJ2-7, with D uncertain. Germline-derived CDR1 and CDR2 are SGHTA and FQGNSA. V lost 3 bases to trimming and J lost 2 bases, with 5 bases between them. This CDR3 spans 12 amino acids. The CDR3 coding sequence is TGTGCCAGCAGCTTCCTCCCCTACGAGCAGTACTTC. Translated: CASSFLPYEQYF. The complete variable domain, with remaining parts taken from reference TRBV7-2 and TRBJ2-7, reads GAGVSQSPSNKVTEKGKDVELRCDPISGHTALYWYRQSLGQGLEFLIYFQGNSAPDKSGLPSDRFSAERTGGSVSTLTIQRTQQEDSAVYLCASSFLPYEQYFGPGTRLTVT.

This clonotype has more than one count but fewer than ten. This CDR3 reads CASSLESLSRELVQPQHF. The DNA of the CDR3 is TGTGCCAGCAGCTTAGAAAGCTTGAGCAGGGAGTTAGTCCAGCCCCAGCATTTT. This sequence joins TRBV7-2 and TRBJ1-5; perhaps TRBD1 as D (5 bases). There are 18 residues in the CDR3. V lost 1 base, J lost 7 bases, and 23 bases lay in between. In germline, CDR1 is SGHTA, CDR2 FQGNSA.

This clonotype is medium-sized (0.01 to 0.1%) within its sample. The gene calls are TRBV29-1 and TRBJ2-7; D is undetermined. The CDR3 runs 12 residues. Trimming removed 1 base from V and 5 bases from J, with 9 bases in between. The germline gives CDR1 SQVTM, CDR2 ANQGSEA. As DNA, the CDR3 is TGCAGCGTTGAAGTTCGGGCAGACGAGCAGTACTTC. Amino acid sequence: CSVEVRADEQYF.

This chain connects TRBV18 to TRBJ2-7; 7 bases are shared with TRBD1. Germline V gene lookup returns CDR1 KGHSH and CDR2 LQKENI. The V gene end was trimmed by 8 bases and the J gene end by 5 bases; junction bases not matched to a gene: 12. The CDR3 is 14 residues long. CDR3 nucleotide sequence: TGTGCCAGCGTCCGCGGCCAGGGGGAAAACGAGCAGTACTTC. Its translation: CASVRGQGENEQYF.

V and J are TRBV6-5 and TRBJ2-3; maybe TRBD1 (6 bases). This CDR3 is built from 13 residues. Germline loops: CDR1 MNHEY, CDR2 SVGAGI. V gave up 10 bases and J gave up 6 bases, with 17 bases separating them. The CDR3 coding sequence is TGTGCCACCGTCCTTACAGGGTCCGATACGCAGTATTTT. Encoded protein: CATVLTGSDTQYF.

CDR3 sequence: CASSPGGPETQYF. The DNA for the CDR3 is TGTGCCAGCAGCCCAGGGGGGCCGGAGACCCAGTACTTC. The chain has TRBV7-2 and TRBJ2-5; D is possibly TRBD1 (7 bases). Germline loops: CDR1 SGHTA, CDR2 FQGNSA. V was trimmed by 5 bases and J by 5 bases, leaving 12 bases between them. The length of the CDR3 is 13 residues.

This clonotype came up a few times. J is TRBJ2-3 and V is TRBV28; D is possibly TRBD1 (6 bases). V was pared by 9 bases and J by 4 bases, with 14 bases between. This CDR3 has 13 amino acids. Germline assignment: CDR1 MDHEN and CDR2 SYDVKM. The CDR3 bases are TGTGCCAGTGTAACACAGGGCGCAGATACGCAGTATTTT. Amino acids: CASVTQGADTQYF. Based on the CDR3 plus reference TRBV28 and TRBJ2-3, the full variable domain is DVKVTQSSRYLVKRTGEKVFLECVQDMDHENMFWYRQDPGLGLRLIYFSYDVKMKEKGDIPEGYSVSREKKERFSLILESASTNQTSMYLCASVTQGADTQYFGPGTRLTVL.

The rearrangement joins TRBV6-5 to TRBJ2-1; 7 bases align to TRBD2. Trimming took 2 bases from V and 5 from J; bases not matched to a gene: 6. CDR1 is MNHEY and CDR2 is SVGAGI in the germline V gene. CDR3 size: 15 residues. CDR3 DNA sequence: TGTGCCAGCAGTTACGAAGCGGGGCCCAACAATGAGCAGTTCTTC. Protein sequence: CASSYEAGPNNEQFF.

On this clonotype: One base away lies a much larger clone, so this may be a sequencing read error. The V call is TRBV5-1, the J call TRBJ2-1; D call uncertain. Trimming took off 0 bases at V and 6 bases at J, with 7 bases between the two ends. The CDR3 is made up of 13 amino acids. From germline, CDR1 is SGHRS and CDR2 YFSETQ. Here the CDR3 reads CASSLGQINEQFF. The CDR3 DNA sequence: TGCGCCAGCAGCTTGGGGCAGATCAATGAGCAGTTCTTC.

The J gene is TRBJ2-7, the V gene TRBV18, with D unclear. In germline, CDR1 is KGHSH, CDR2 LQKENI. V shed 3 bases and J shed 2 bases, with 11 bases lying between them. The CDR3 spans 14 residues. The CDR3, as DNA: TGTGCCAGCTCACCGGTCAGTACGACCTACGAGCAGTACTTC. It translates to CASSPVSTTYEQYF.

The chain links TRBV4-2 to TRBJ1-3; TRBD1 matches 8 bases. Looked up from germline, CDR1 is LGHNA and CDR2 is YNFKEQ. This CDR3 has 18 amino acids. Trimming removed 0 bases from V and 0 bases from J; junction bases left unmatched: 7. CDR3 DNA sequence: TGTGCCAGCAGCCAAGAAGCGCAGGGGGCCTTCTCTGGAAACACCATATATTTT. Protein: CASSQEAQGAFSGNTIYF.

The chain carries TRBV9 and TRBJ2-5, with D unresolved. The CDR3 has 14 amino acids. Trimming pared 0 bases from V and 3 bases from J, leaving 9 bases between. CDR1 and CDR2 (germline): SGDLS, YYNGEE. CDR3 sequence (DNA): TGTGCCAGCAGCGTAGCAACGGTTGAAGAGACCCAGTACTTC. Translating gives CASSVATVEETQYF. The variable domain in full, with the rest retrieved from reference TRBV9 and TRBJ2-5, is DSGVTQTPKHLITATGQRVTLRCSPRSGDLSVYWYQQSLDQGLQFLIQYYNGEERAKGNILERFSAQQFPDLHSELNLSSLELGDSALYFCASSVATVEETQYFGPGTRLLVL.

This clonotype was found many times. The V and J genes are TRBV6-5 and TRBJ1-6; maybe TRBD1 (5 bases). The V gene lost 6 bases and the J gene lost 5 bases, with 11 bases spanning the gap. The CDR3 has 14 amino acids. Germline values: CDR1 MNHEY, CDR2 SVGAGI. The CDR3 here is CASRPGRDNSPLHF. Written as DNA, the CDR3 is TGTGCCAGCAGACCGGGACGGGATAATTCACCCCTCCACTTT.

The rearrangement uses TRBV7-2 and TRBJ1-5; TRBD1 is a possible D gene (5 bases). V gave up 1 base and J gave up 4 bases, with 5 bases separating them. Germline CDR1 reads SGHTA; CDR2 reads FQGNSA. The CDR3 has 13 amino acids. CDR3: CASSLGQNQPQHF. In DNA form, the CDR3 reads TGTGCCAGCAGCTTAGGACAGAATCAGCCCCAGCATTTT.

V and J are TRBV6-2 or TRBV6-3 and TRBJ1-2; unclear D gene. Trimming took off 1 base at V and 5 bases at J, with 2 bases between the two ends. The length of the CDR3 is 11 residues. Per germline, CDR1 MNHEY and CDR2 SVGEGT. CDR3 nucleotide sequence: TGTGCCAGCAGTTACTATTATGGCTACACCTTC. It translates to CASSYYYGYTF.

The V and J genes are TRBV20-1 and TRBJ2-5, with TRBD2 matching over 9 bases. The CDR3 is 15 residues long. Germline trimming cut 0 bases from V and 0 bases from J; bases unmatched to any gene: 2. Germline V lookup: CDR1 DFQATT, CDR2 SNEGSKA (reference sequence). CDR3 sequence reads: CSARDASGDQETQYF. The CDR3 DNA reads as TGCAGTGCTAGAGACGCTAGCGGGGACCAAGAGACCCAGTACTTC.

This clonotype showed up just a few times. This chain joins TRBV5-1 and TRBJ1-1, with D maybe TRBD1 (5 bases). Germline V gene data show CDR1 as SGHRS and CDR2 as YFSETQ. V was clipped by 4 bases and J by 4 bases, with 17 bases between them. The CDR3 sequence is 15 residues long. CDR3 sequence (DNA): TGCGCCAGCAGCCAAGGGACCTCTGCCGGCACTGAAGCTTTCTTT. Translated: CASSQGTSAGTEAFF.

This clonotype has just a few counts. The J gene is TRBJ1-2, the V gene TRBV6-5; a possible D gene is TRBD1 (5 bases). Germline V gene sequence: CDR1 MNHEY, CDR2 SVGAGI. CDR3 length equals 15 residues. V was trimmed by 4 bases and J by 8 bases, leaving 20 bases between them. CDR3 DNA sequence: TGTGCCAGCAGTTCTCCCGGGGCCTACAAGCTAGGCTACACCTTC. It encodes CASSSPGAYKLGYTF.

This clonotype has just a few counts. The chain has TRBV12-3 or TRBV12-4 and TRBJ1-3; 9 nucleotides agree with TRBD1. CDR3 length equals 16 residues. J gave up 4 bases and V 6 bases, and 10 bases lay outside the gene matches. CDR3 DNA: TGTGCCAGCAGCCGTCTTTGGGGGACAGGGGGAAACACCATATATTTT. Amino acids: CASSRLWGTGGNTIYF.

Only a few counts were recorded for this clonotype. The chain couples TRBV20-1 to TRBJ2-5; D not certain. The germline V gene encodes CDR1 DFQATT and CDR2 SNEGSKA (reference sequence). This CDR3 comprises 13 residues. The V gene lost 0 bases and the J gene lost 5 bases, with 10 bases spanning the gap. CDR3 loop: CSARDPTPETQYF. CDR3 sequence (DNA): TGCAGTGCTAGAGACCCGACTCCGGAGACCCAGTACTTC.